The 15 T cell receptor beta chains given below trace back to one sample, sequenced in a study of patients and donors after allogeneic stem cell transplantation. TCRdb redid the calling of the RT-PCR reads with MiXCR, one entry per CDR3 protein. The sample yields some 960,000 distinct CDR3 sequences, about a sixth seen once. Sequencing was carried out using blood, either unsorted or a sorted T cell fraction (not recorded which). The source is a human donor who was either an allogeneic HSCT recipient or a stem cell or donor lymphocyte infusion donor (not recorded which). It is not recorded whose cells these are; they may come from a transplant donor.

V usage is TRBV6-1 and J usage is TRBJ2-2, with 9 positions matching TRBD1. CDR3 length equals 15 residues. Trimming took 6 bases from V and 7 from J; bases not matched to a gene: 9. Germline CDR1 MNHNS, CDR2 SASEGT. Here the CDR3 DNA reads TGTGCCAGCAGCGAAAGGACAGGGGAGGTCGGGGAGCTGTTTTTT. Residues: CASSERTGEVGELFF.

A few counts support this clonotype. The chain is built from TRBV9 and TRBJ1-2, with D tentatively TRBD1 (5 bases). Germline CDR1 and CDR2: SGDLS and YYNGEE. The CDR3 sequence is 13 residues long. Trimming left V 3 bases short and J 7 bases short, with 13 bases between. CDR3 coding DNA: TGTGCCAGCAGCGGGGTGGGGCCGATTGGCTACACCTTC. Protein sequence: CASSGVGPIGYTF.

This clonotype was seen a single time. The chain uses TRBV2 and TRBJ2-1; no reliable D call. The CDR3 sequence is 15 residues long. The V end was cut by 7 bases, the J end by 2 bases, with 15 bases between. CDR1 and CDR2 (germline): SNHLY, FYNNEI. CDR3 nucleotide sequence: TGTGCCAGCACATCGGTCCCAAACGCCTACAATGAGCAGTTCTTC. This codes for CASTSVPNAYNEQFF.

The J gene is TRBJ1-5, the V gene TRBV20-1; D possibly corresponds to TRBD1 (5 bases). Trimming took off 3 bases at V and 0 bases at J, with 12 bases between the two ends. Germline CDR1 reads DFQATT; CDR2 reads SNEGSKA (reference sequence). The CDR3 is 15 residues long. In nucleotides, the CDR3 is TGCAGTGCTAGCGGGACGGTCTATAGCAATCAGCCCCAGCATTTT. The encoded protein is CSASGTVYSNQPQHF.

The chain links TRBV7-2 to TRBJ2-2; TRBD2 is a possible D gene (5 bases). Per the germline V gene, CDR1 is SGHTA and CDR2 is FQGNSA. Between the trimmed V and J ends, which lost 6 bases and 6 bases, there was a span of 17 bases. This CDR3 has 15 residues. CDR3 sequence: CASSPTGYRPGELFF. CDR3 DNA: TGTGCCAGCAGTCCGACGGGATATCGTCCCGGGGAGCTGTTTTTT.

The chain uses TRBV20-1 and TRBJ2-1; 10 positions match TRBD2. This CDR3 is built from 13 residues. Germline CDR1 and CDR2: DFQATT and SNEGSKA (reference sequence). The CDR3 is CSPRTSGYNEQFF. CDR3 sequence (DNA): TGCAGCCCTCGGACTAGCGGTTACAATGAGCAGTTCTTC.

This clonotype has a handful of counts. V gene TRBV24-1 combines with J gene TRBJ2-1; possibly TRBD2 for D (6 bases). CDR1 is KGHDR, CDR2 SFDVKD, per germline. The V end lost 5 bases, the J end lost 1 base, and 8 bases lay between the germline ends. The CDR3 has 14 residues. The DNA of the CDR3 is TGTGCCACCAGTGCGGAGGGGTCCTACAATGAGCAGTTCTTC. Translated: CATSAEGSYNEQFF.

This clonotype was seen a few times. Here the CDR3 reads CASRTTGFYSPLHF. The CDR3 region has the DNA TGCGCCAGCAGGACGACAGGGTTTTATTCACCCCTCCACTTT. The rearrangement uses TRBV5-1 and TRBJ1-6, with TRBD1 identical over 7 bases. Looked up from germline, CDR1 is SGHRS and CDR2 is YFSETQ. The CDR3 runs to 14 residues. Germline trimming cut 5 bases from V and 8 bases from J; bases unmatched to any gene: 7. Looking up the rest from reference TRBV5-1 and TRBJ1-6 gives the full variable domain: KAGVTQTPRYLIKTRGQQVTLSCSPISGHRSVSWYQQTPGQGLQFLFEYFSETQRNKGNFPGRFSGRQFSNSRSEMNVSTLELGDSALYLCASRTTGFYSPLHFGNGTRLTVT.

This clonotype was seen a few times. This chain uses TRBV3-1 with TRBJ1-2, with D perhaps TRBD1 (5 bases). With 3 bases removed from V and 4 bases from J, the gap between germline ends came to 9 bases. CDR3 length: 13 amino acids. CDR1 and CDR2 from the germline V gene are LGHDT and YNNKEL (reference sequence). Here the CDR3 reads CASSHSGPYGYTF. In DNA, the CDR3 is TGTGCCAGCAGCCATTCAGGGCCCTATGGCTACACCTTC.

This clonotype was observed a few times. The chain employs TRBV7-6 and TRBJ1-4; the D gene is possibly TRBD1 (5 bases). With 4 bases removed from V and 4 bases from J, the gap between germline ends came to 13 bases. The CDR3 contains 15 residues. In germline, CDR1 is SGHVS, CDR2 FNYEAQ. CDR3 residues: CASSSQGHDNEKLFF. CDR3 coding DNA: TGTGCCAGCAGCTCCCAAGGACACGATAATGAAAAACTGTTTTTT.

The rearrangement joins TRBV7-2 to TRBJ2-1, with 10 bases fitting TRBD2. With V trimmed by 6 bases and J by 3 bases, 8 bases remained unmatched. Germline loops: CDR1 SGHTA, CDR2 FQGNSA. The CDR3 is 16 amino acids. This CDR3 is CASSPSGGVLYNEQFF. The CDR3 DNA sequence: TGTGCCAGCAGTCCAAGCGGGGGGGTTCTCTACAATGAGCAGTTCTTC.

V and J are TRBV27 and TRBJ1-2; D possibly corresponds to TRBD1 (6 bases). Germline CDR1 reads MNHEY; CDR2 reads SMNVEV (reference sequence). Trimming shortened V by 5 bases and J by 6 bases, and 22 bases separated the two germline ends. This CDR3 region has 16 residues. This CDR3 reads CASSQRGPTGGHGYTF. The CDR3 nucleotides are TGTGCCAGCAGTCAACGGGGACCGACAGGCGGCCATGGCTACACCTTC.

In this sample, this clonotype turned up a few times. V usage is TRBV20-1 and J usage is TRBJ2-7; D unresolved. The V end lost 6 bases, the J end lost 5 bases, and 17 bases lay between the germline ends. The germline CDR1 and CDR2 sequences are DFQATT and SNEGSKA (reference sequence). The CDR3 sequence is 13 residues long. CDR3 amino acids: CSATLPGRNEQYF. DNA of the CDR3: TGCAGTGCCACCCTACCCGGCAGGAACGAGCAGTACTTC.

The chain uses TRBV15 and TRBJ1-2, with a tentative D call TRBD1 (5 bases). V was clipped by 5 bases and J by 8 bases, with 18 bases between them. From germline, CDR1 is LNHNV and CDR2 YYDKDF (reference sequence). There are 14 residues in the CDR3. The DNA for the CDR3 is TGTGCCACCAGCGGGCCGCGGGGGATTTTGGGCTACACCTTC. It translates to CATSGPRGILGYTF.

This clonotype was detected only a few times. The chain carries TRBV29-1 and TRBJ2-2, with TRBD1 identical over 9 bases. Trimming cost V 7 bases and J 7 bases; bases outside gene matches: 7. The germline V gene encodes CDR1 SQVTM and CDR2 ANQGSEA. The CDR3 spans 13 residues. CDR3 bases: TGCAGCGCACCGGGACAGGGTAACGGGGAGCTGTTTTTT. Protein product: CSAPGQGNGELFF.